What follows are 2 T cell receptor beta chains derived from one specimen sequenced in a study of shared clonotypes between healthy human individuals. The repertoire was sequenced with immunoSEQ multiplex PCR; TCRdb's copy has only in-frame clones and lacks some. This table holds roughly 2,000,000 clones, about 95% found once. CD45RO-negative, CCR7-positively selected cells formed the naive CD8 fraction, excluding terminally differentiated effector memory CD45RA+ cells. Material for sequencing was naive CD8+ T cells sorted from blood. These receptors were obtained from a man aged 18-30 years in good health.

Notes on this clone: Other DNA variants within this sample encode the same CDR3. The V call is TRBV6-6, the J call TRBJ2-1, with D unclear. Germline CDR1 is MNHNY and CDR2 is SVGAGI (reference sequence). Trimming cost V 6 bases and J 5 bases, with 8 bases left between them. This CDR3 has 12 residues. The CDR3 bases are TGTGCCAGCAGCCCCGGTGACAATGAGCAGTTCTTC. Amino acids: CASSPGDNEQFF.

The V gene is TRBV28, the J gene TRBJ2-5; 7 positions match TRBD2. Germline trimming cut 2 bases from V and 1 base from J; bases unmatched to any gene: 4. CDR1 MDHEN and CDR2 SYDVKM come from the germline V gene. This CDR3 has 15 amino acids. The CDR3 nucleotides are TGTGCCAGCAGTTTAGGGAGGGAACCCCAAGAGACCCAGTACTTC. This encodes CASSLGREPQETQYF.